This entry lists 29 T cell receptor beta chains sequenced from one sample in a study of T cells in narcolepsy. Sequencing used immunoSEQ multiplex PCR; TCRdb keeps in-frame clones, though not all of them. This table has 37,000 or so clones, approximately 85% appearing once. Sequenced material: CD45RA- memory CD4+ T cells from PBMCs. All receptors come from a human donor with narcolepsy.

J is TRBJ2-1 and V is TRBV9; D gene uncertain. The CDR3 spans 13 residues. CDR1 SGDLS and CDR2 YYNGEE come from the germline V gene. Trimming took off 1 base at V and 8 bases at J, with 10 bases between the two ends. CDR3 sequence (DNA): TGTGCCAGCAGCGTATCGGGCCCCCATGAGCAGTTCTTC. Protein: CASSVSGPHEQFF.

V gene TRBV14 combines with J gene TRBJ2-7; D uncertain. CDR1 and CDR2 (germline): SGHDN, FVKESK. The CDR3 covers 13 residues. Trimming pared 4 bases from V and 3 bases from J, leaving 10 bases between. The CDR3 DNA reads TGTGCCAGCAGCCCTGGACGGCACTACGAGCAGTACTTC. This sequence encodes CASSPGRHYEQYF.

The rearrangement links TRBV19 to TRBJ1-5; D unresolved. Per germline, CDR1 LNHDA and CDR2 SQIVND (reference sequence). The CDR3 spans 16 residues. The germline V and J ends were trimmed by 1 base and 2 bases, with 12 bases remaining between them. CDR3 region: CASSIGRGWGNQPQHF. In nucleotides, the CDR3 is TGTGCCAGTAGTATAGGGCGGGGTTGGGGCAATCAGCCCCAGCATTTT.

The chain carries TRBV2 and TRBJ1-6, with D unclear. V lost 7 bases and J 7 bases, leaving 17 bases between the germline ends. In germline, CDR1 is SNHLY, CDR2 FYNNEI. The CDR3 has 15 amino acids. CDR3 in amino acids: CASTREDPPNSPLHF. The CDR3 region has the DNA TGTGCCAGCACCCGCGAGGACCCGCCGAATTCACCCCTCCACTTT.

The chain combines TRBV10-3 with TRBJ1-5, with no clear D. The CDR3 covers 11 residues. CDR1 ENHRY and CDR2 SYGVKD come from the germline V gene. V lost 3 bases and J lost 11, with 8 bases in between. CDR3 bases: TGTGCCATCAGTGATACTGGGGCCCAGCATTTT. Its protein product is CAISDTGAQHF.

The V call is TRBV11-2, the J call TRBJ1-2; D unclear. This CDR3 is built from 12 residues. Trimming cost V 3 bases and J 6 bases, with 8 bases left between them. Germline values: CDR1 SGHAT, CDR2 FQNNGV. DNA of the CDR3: TGTGCCAGCAGCTTCGGACGGGATGGCTACACCTTC. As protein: CASSFGRDGYTF.

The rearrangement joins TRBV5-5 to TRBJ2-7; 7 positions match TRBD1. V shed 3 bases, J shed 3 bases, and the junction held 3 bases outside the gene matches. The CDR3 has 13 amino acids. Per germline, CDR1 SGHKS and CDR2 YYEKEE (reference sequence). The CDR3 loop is CASSSGDSYEQYF. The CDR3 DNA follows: TGTGCCAGCAGCTCCGGGGACAGCTACGAGCAGTACTTC.

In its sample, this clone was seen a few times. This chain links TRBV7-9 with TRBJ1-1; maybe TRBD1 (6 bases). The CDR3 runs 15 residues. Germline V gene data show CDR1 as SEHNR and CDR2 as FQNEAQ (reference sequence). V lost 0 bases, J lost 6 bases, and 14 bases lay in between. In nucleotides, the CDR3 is TGTGCCAGCAGCTTAGCGCAACGGGGGGCGCCTGAAGCTTTCTTT. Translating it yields CASSLAQRGAPEAFF.

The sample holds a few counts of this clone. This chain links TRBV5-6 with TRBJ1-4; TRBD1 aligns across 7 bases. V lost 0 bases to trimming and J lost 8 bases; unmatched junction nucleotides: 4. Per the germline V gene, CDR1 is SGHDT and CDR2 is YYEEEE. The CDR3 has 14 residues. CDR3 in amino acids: CASSLAGGQEKLFF. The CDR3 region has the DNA TGTGCCAGCAGCTTGGCAGGGGGGCAGGAAAAACTGTTTTTT.

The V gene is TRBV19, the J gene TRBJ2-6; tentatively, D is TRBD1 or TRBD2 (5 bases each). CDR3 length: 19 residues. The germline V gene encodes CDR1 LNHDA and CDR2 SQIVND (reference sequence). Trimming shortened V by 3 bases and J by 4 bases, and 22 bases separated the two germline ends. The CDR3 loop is CASSMGVGLASSGANVLTF. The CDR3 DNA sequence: TGTGCCAGTAGTATGGGGGTAGGGCTGGCTTCATCCGGGGCCAACGTCCTGACTTTC.

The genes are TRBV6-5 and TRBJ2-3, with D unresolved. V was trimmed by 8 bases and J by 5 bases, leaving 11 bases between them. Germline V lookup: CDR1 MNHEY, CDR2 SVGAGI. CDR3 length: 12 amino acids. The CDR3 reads CASHALGDTQYF. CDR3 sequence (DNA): TGTGCCAGCCATGCCCTGGGAGATACGCAGTATTTT.

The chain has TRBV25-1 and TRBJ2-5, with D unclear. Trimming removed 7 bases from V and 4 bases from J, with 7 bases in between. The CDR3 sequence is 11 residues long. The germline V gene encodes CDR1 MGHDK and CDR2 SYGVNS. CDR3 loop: CASTLLETQYF. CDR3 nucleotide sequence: TGTGCCAGCACTTTACTAGAGACCCAGTACTTC.

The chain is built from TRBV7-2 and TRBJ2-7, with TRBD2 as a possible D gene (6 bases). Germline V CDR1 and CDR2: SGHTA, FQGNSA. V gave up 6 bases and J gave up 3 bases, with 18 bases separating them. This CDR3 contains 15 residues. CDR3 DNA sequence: TGTGCCAGCAGACGAGCGGCGGGGCAGAGCTACGAGCAGTACTTC. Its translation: CASRRAAGQSYEQYF. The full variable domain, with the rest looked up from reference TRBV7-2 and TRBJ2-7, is GAGVSQSPSNKVTEKGKDVELRCDPISGHTALYWYRQSLGQGLEFLIYFQGNSAPDKSGLPSDRFSAERTGGSVSTLTIQRTQQEDSAVYLCASRRAAGQSYEQYFGPGTRLTVT.

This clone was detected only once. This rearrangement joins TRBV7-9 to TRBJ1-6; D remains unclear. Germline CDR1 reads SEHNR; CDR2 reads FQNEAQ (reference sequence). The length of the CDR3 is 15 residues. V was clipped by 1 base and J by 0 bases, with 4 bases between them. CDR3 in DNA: TGTGCCAGCAGCTTAGATAGCTCCTATAATTCACCCCTCCACTTT. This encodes CASSLDSSYNSPLHF.

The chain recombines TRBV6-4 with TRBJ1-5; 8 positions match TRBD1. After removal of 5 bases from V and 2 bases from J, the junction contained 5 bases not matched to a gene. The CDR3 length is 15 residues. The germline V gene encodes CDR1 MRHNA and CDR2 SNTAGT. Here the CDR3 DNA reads TGTGCCAGCAGTCCCCAGGGGGCCGGCAATCAGCCCCAGCATTTT. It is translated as CASSPQGAGNQPQHF.

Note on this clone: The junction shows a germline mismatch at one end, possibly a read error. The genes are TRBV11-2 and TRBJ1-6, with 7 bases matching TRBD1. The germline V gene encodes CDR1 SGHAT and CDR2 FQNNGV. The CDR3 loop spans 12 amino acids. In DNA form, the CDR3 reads TGTGCCAGCAACAGGGGTAATGCACCCCTCCACTTT. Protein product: CASNRGNAPLHF.

The CDR3 here is CASRLIGANTEAFF. CDR3 nucleotides: TGTGCCAGCAGACTCATCGGAGCGAACACTGAAGCTTTCTTT. V and J are TRBV6-5 and TRBJ1-1; D is unclear. CDR1 and CDR2 from the germline V gene are MNHEY and SVGAGI. Deletions cut 6 bases from V and 1 base from J, with 12 bases between. The CDR3 totals 14 residues.

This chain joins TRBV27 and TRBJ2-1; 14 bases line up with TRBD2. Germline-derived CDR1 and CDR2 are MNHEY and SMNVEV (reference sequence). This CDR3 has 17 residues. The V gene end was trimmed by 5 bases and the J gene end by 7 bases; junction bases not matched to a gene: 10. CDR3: CASSTSGLAGGMNEQFF. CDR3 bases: TGTGCCAGCAGTACCTCTGGACTAGCGGGGGGTATGAATGAGCAGTTCTTC.

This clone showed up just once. CDR3 residues: CASSQGHLSGNTIYF. DNA for the CDR3: TGTGCCAGCAGCCAAGGACACCTCTCTGGAAACACCATATATTTT. The J gene is TRBJ1-3, the V gene TRBV7-6; D might be TRBD1 (5 bases). CDR1 is SGHVS and CDR2 is FNYEAQ in the germline V gene. V shed 5 bases and J shed 0 bases, with 11 bases lying between them. The CDR3 contains 15 residues. The full variable domain, with the rest looked up from reference TRBV7-6 and TRBJ1-3, is GAGVSQSPRYKVTKRGQDVALRCDPISGHVSLYWYRQALGQGPEFLTYFNYEAQQDKSGLPNDRFSAERPEGSISTLTIQRTEQRDSAMYRCASSQGHLSGNTIYFGEGSWLTVV.

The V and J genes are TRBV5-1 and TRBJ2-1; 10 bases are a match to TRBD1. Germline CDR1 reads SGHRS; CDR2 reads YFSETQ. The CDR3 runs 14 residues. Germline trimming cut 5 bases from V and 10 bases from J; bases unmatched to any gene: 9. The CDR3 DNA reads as TGCGCCAGCAGTCGGGACAGGGGAAACGGGGAGCAGTTCTTC. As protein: CASSRDRGNGEQFF.

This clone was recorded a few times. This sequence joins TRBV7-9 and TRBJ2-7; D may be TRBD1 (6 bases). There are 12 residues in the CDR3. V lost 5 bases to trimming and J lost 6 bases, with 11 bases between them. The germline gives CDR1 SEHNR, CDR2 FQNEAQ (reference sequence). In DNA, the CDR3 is TGTGCCAGCAGCCCCACAGGGCTCGAGCAGTACTTC. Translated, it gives CASSPTGLEQYF.

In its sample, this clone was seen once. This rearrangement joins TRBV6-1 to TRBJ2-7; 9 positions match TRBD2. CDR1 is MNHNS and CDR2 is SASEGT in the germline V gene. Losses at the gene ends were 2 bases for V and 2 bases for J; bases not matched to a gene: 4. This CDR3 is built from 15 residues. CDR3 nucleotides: TGTGCCAGCAGTGAATTGGCGGGGGGGCCCTACGAGCAGTACTTC. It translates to CASSELAGGPYEQYF.

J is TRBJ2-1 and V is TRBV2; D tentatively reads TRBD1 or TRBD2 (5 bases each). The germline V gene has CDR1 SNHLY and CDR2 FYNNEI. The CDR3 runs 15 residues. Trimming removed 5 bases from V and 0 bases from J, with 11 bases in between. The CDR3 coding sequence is TGTGCCAGCAGTCCCGGGACGGCCTCCTACAATGAGCAGTTCTTC. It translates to CASSPGTASYNEQFF.

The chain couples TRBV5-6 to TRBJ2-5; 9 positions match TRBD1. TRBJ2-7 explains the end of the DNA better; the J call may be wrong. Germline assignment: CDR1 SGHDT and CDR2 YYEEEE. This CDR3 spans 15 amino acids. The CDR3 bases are TGTGCCAGCAGCCGGACAGGGGTCCCTCCCCACGAGCAGTACTTC. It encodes CASSRTGVPPHEQYF.

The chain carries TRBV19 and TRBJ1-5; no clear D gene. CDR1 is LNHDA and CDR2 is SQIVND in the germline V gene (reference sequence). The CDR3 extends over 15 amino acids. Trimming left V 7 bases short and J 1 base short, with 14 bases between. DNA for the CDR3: TGTGCCAGTACCCTGGCCCCCGCGAGCAATCAGCCCCAGCATTTT. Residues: CASTLAPASNQPQHF. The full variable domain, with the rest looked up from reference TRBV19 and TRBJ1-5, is DGGITQSPKYLFRKEGQNVTLSCEQNLNHDAMYWYRQDPGQGLRLIYYSQIVNDFQKGDIAEGYSVSREKKESFPLTVTSAQKNPTAFYLCASTLAPASNQPQHFGDGTRLSIL.

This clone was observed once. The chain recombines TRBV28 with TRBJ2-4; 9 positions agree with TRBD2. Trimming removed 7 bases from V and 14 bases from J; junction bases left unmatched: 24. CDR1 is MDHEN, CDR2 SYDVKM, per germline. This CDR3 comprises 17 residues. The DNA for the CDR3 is TGTGCCAGCACCCCCCTCCGGCGGGGGGGGCGGTCCGATGTGAAGTACTTC. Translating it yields CASTPLRRGGRSDVKYF.

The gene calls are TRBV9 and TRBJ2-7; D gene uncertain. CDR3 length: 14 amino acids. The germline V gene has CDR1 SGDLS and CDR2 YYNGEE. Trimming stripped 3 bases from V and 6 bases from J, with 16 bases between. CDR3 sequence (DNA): TGTGCCAGCAGCGCAGACCTCGATTGGGGCGAGCAGTACTTC. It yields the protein CASSADLDWGEQYF.

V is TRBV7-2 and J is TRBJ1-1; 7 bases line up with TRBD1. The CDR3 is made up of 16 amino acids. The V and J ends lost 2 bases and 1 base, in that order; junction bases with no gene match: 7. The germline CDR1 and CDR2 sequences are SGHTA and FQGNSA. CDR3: CASSLRGQWGNTEAFF. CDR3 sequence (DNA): TGTGCCAGCAGCTTAAGGGGGCAGTGGGGGAACACTGAAGCTTTCTTT.

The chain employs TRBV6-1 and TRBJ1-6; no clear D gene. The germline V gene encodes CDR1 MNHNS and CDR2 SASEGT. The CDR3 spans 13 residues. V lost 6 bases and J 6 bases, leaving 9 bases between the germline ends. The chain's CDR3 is CASSEEGNSPLHF. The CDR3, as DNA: TGTGCCAGCAGCGAGGAGGGTAATTCACCCCTCCACTTT.